This T cell receptor beta chain was sequenced during a study of metastatic and nonmetastatic thyroid tumors. The V and J ends lost 2 bases and 6 bases respectively, with 12 bases between them. Germline CDR1 SGHRS, CDR2 YFSETQ. This CDR3 comprises 13 residues. Every patient underwent thyroid surgery untreated. TCRdb reprocessed the PCR reads using MiXCR. Of under 30,000 clones listed, 15% were seen once; the top ten hold roughly 14%. This clone was seen repeatedly, ten times or more. The genes are TRBV5-1 and TRBJ2-7; possibly TRBD1 or TRBD2 for D (5 bases each). Source material: blood. The source of this sequence is a male donor with papillary thyroid cancer or a benign thyroid nodule (not recorded which). Some clones in this sample may be carry-over from other donors' samples. The CDR3 bases are TGCGCCAGCAGCTTTTTCGGGACGGGCGAGCAGTACTTC. It encodes CASSFFGTGEQYF.